This T cell receptor beta chain was identified during a study of blood T cell repertoires in COVID-19. About the research overall: PBMCs, B-cell-depleted T cells, or T cells were the source of the cDNA or gDNA that made up the material.

In the authors' methods: Estimation of nucleated cell counts relied on the amplification of reference gene primers. Sequenced by immunoSEQ multiplex PCR; TCRdb stores in-frame clones only, minus some. Clone size and V and J calls were adopted from that table, with D and trimming inferred from the DNA. The sample carries about 230,000 clones, 84% recorded once. V was pared by 7 bases and J by 3 bases, with 10 bases between. The CDR3 has 12 residues. Germline CDR1 MNHEY, CDR2 SVGAGI. This clone was detected only once. The specimen sequenced was peripheral blood. V gene TRBV6-5 combines with J gene TRBJ2-7, with D perhaps TRBD1 (6 bases). The TCR was taken from a man aged 35 to 55 who had recovered from COVID-19. CDR3 amino acids: CASNLQGYEQYF. CDR3 sequence (DNA): TGTGCCAGCAACTTACAGGGCTACGAGCAGTACTTC.